A single sample is the source of the 19 T cell receptor beta chains below, sequenced in a study of blood T cell repertoires in COVID-19. Produced via immunoSEQ multiplex PCR; TCRdb's table is partial and in-frame only. The table shows some 200,000 clones, with over 75% occurring only once. The sequenced material came from PBMCs or T cells enriched from blood (not recorded which). The receptors originated from a young man in a cohort exposed to, infected with or recovered from COVID-19 (not recorded which).

The V call is TRBV5-4, the J call TRBJ1-3; a possible D gene is TRBD1 (6 bases). Trimming removed 0 bases from V and 4 bases from J, with 8 bases in between. The CDR3 totals 14 residues. The V gene's germline CDR1 is SGHNT and CDR2 YYREEE (reference sequence). The CDR3 loop reads CASSLDRAGNTIYF. The DNA of the CDR3 is TGTGCCAGCAGCTTGGACAGGGCCGGAAACACCATATATTTT. Supplemented by reference TRBV5-4 and TRBJ1-3, the full variable domain reads ETGVTQSPTHLIKTRGQQVTLRCSSQSGHNTVSWYQQALGQGPQFIFQYYREEENGRGNFPPRFSGLQFPNYSSELNVNALELDDSALYLCASSLDRAGNTIYFGEGSWLTVV.

This sequence joins TRBV16 and TRBJ1-5; no clear D gene. Germline V CDR1 and CDR2: KGHSY, FQNENV. This CDR3 comprises 15 residues. V lost 0 bases to trimming and J lost 5 bases, with 11 bases between them. The CDR3 is CASSQSIDHHQPQHF. The CDR3 DNA sequence: TGTGCCAGCAGCCAATCGATAGATCATCATCAGCCCCAGCATTTT. The full variable domain, its missing parts supplied by reference TRBV16 and TRBJ1-5, is GEEVAQTPKHLVRGEGQKAKLYCAPIKGHSYVFWYQQVLKNEFKFLISFQNENVFDETGMPKERFSAKCLPNSPCSLEIQATKLEDSAVYFCASSQSIDHHQPQHFGDGTRLSIL.

The chain combines TRBV10-3 with TRBJ1-5, with 9 bases aligning to TRBD1. There are 15 residues in the CDR3. The germline V gene encodes CDR1 ENHRY and CDR2 SYGVKD. J lost 0 bases, V lost 10 bases, and 7 bases had no gene match. CDR3 region: CATTLTGGSNQPQHF. CDR3 sequence (DNA): TGTGCCACGACATTGACAGGGGGTAGCAATCAGCCCCAGCATTTT.

The chain recombines TRBV7-3 with TRBJ2-3; 7 bases are a match to TRBD2. V shed 0 bases and J 3 bases; nucleotides not matched to a gene: 0. This CDR3 contains 14 residues. CDR1 is SGHTA and CDR2 is FQGTGA in the germline V gene. CDR3 DNA sequence: TGTGCCAGCAGCTTAACGGGGGGGACAGATACGCAGTATTTT. Amino acids: CASSLTGGTDTQYF.

The V gene is TRBV19, the J gene TRBJ2-1; TRBD2 aligns across 12 bases. The CDR3 consists of 18 residues. After removal of 0 bases from V and 2 bases from J, the junction contained 5 bases not matched to a gene. CDR1 is LNHDA, CDR2 SQIVND, per germline (reference sequence). The CDR3 is CASSIDGPSGRAYNEQFF. CDR3 sequence (DNA): TGTGCCAGTAGTATAGATGGTCCTAGCGGGAGGGCCTACAATGAGCAGTTCTTC.

The chain recombines TRBV4-1 with TRBJ2-3; D is possibly TRBD2 (5 bases). V dropped 0 bases and J dropped 2 bases, with 6 bases sitting between them. There are 14 residues in the CDR3. The V gene's germline CDR1 is MGHRA and CDR2 YSYEKL. As DNA, the CDR3 is TGCGCCAGCAGCCAAGATAGCGCCACAGATACGCAGTATTTT. Translation: CASSQDSATDTQYF.

V and J are TRBV19 and TRBJ2-2; 7 bases line up with TRBD1. CDR3 length equals 16 residues. After removal of 3 bases from V and 6 bases from J, the junction contained 10 bases not matched to a gene. Germline CDR1 is LNHDA and CDR2 is SQIVND (reference sequence). CDR3 DNA sequence: TGTGCCAGTAGTATTGGAGACAGGGTCGGTGCCGGGGAGCTGTTTTTT. Its translation: CASSIGDRVGAGELFF.

The chain recombines TRBV7-2 with TRBJ1-2; weak D call: TRBD1 (5 bases). Germline V gene data show CDR1 as SGHTA and CDR2 as FQGNSA. This CDR3 has 16 residues. The germline V and J ends were trimmed by 5 bases and 3 bases, with 19 bases remaining between them. CDR3 coding DNA: TGTGCCAGCAGCCAGCTTTCTACTGGGGCGGACTATGGCTACACCTTC. It yields the protein CASSQLSTGADYGYTF.

This chain connects TRBV29-1 to TRBJ2-2; 7 nucleotides agree with TRBD2. V shed 1 base, J shed 6 bases, and the junction held 2 bases outside the gene matches. Per germline, CDR1 SQVTM and CDR2 ANQGSEA. This CDR3 is built from 13 residues. The CDR3 region is CSVEVAGAGELFF. The DNA for the CDR3 is TGCAGCGTTGAAGTGGCGGGAGCCGGGGAGCTGTTTTTT.

The gene calls are TRBV5-1 and TRBJ2-7; maybe TRBD1 (6 bases). V was clipped by 0 bases and J by 0 bases, with 13 bases between them. Germline CDR1 SGHRS, CDR2 YFSETQ. This CDR3 spans 16 amino acids. The CDR3, as DNA: TGCGCCAGCAGCTTGGCGGATGGACAGAACTCCTACGAGCAGTACTTC. It encodes CASSLADGQNSYEQYF.

Only a few counts were recorded for this clone. As DNA, the CDR3 is TGTGCCAGCAGCTTAGCACAGGGTCGGCAAGAGACCCAGTACTTC. This encodes CASSLAQGRQETQYF. The V gene is TRBV7-9, the J gene TRBJ2-5; TRBD1 is a possible D gene (6 bases). The CDR3 is made up of 15 amino acids. The germline V gene encodes CDR1 SEHNR and CDR2 FQNEAQ (reference sequence). The ends were cut back, 0 bases at V and 2 bases at J, with 10 bases in the middle.

The chain combines TRBV7-9 with TRBJ1-1; TRBD1 matches at 8 bases. Germline lookup yields CDR1 SEHNR and CDR2 FQNEAQ (reference sequence). The trim removed 2 bases at V and 0 bases at J, leaving 5 bases unmatched. The CDR3 sequence is 16 residues long. The CDR3 region is CASSLRGTGMNTEAFF. CDR3 in DNA: TGTGCCAGCAGCTTACGTGGGACAGGTATGAACACTGAAGCTTTCTTT. Looking up the rest from reference TRBV7-9 and TRBJ1-1 gives the full variable domain: DTGVSQNPRHKITKRGQNVTFRCDPISEHNRLYWYRQTLGQGPEFLTYFQNEAQLEKSRLLSDRFSAERPKGSFSTLEIQRTEQGDSAMYLCASSLRGTGMNTEAFFGQGTRLTVV.

A single count supports this clone. The chain is built from TRBV6-5 and TRBJ2-7, with 9 nucleotides matching TRBD1. With 4 bases clipped from V and 1 base from J, the junction kept 8 bases outside the gene matches. Germline CDR1 reads MNHEY; CDR2 reads SVGAGI. The CDR3 is made up of 16 amino acids. CDR3 sequence (DNA): TGTGCCAGCAGTTCCGGCGGGACAGGGAATTCCTACGAGCAGTACTTC. Translated, it gives CASSSGGTGNSYEQYF.

In regard to this clone: Other DNA sequences in the sample encode the same CDR3. The chain joins TRBV9 to TRBJ1-4, with TRBD1 identical over 10 bases. With 0 bases clipped from V and 5 bases from J, the junction kept 1 base outside the gene matches. Per germline, CDR1 SGDLS and CDR2 YYNGEE. The CDR3 is 15 residues long. DNA of the CDR3: TGTGCCAGCAGCGTAGGACAGGGGGCGAATGAAAAACTGTTTTTT. This codes for CASSVGQGANEKLFF.

Comments on this clone: The junction differs from germline at one of its ends, possibly a read error. The chain employs TRBV20-1 and TRBJ2-5; weak D call: TRBD2 (5 bases). The CDR3 has 11 amino acids. Germline lookup yields CDR1 DFQATT and CDR2 SNEGSKA (reference sequence). CDR3 sequence: CSTSLQETQYF. As DNA, the CDR3 is TGCAGTACTAGTCTCCAAGAGACCCAGTACTTC.

The V gene is TRBV9, the J gene TRBJ2-1; D is perhaps TRBD2 (5 bases). The V gene's germline CDR1 is SGDLS and CDR2 YYNGEE. V was pared by 2 bases and J by 2 bases, with 11 bases between. The length of the CDR3 is 15 residues. The CDR3: CASSVWGEPYNEQFF. For the CDR3, the DNA is TGTGCCAGCAGCGTGTGGGGAGAACCCTACAATGAGCAGTTCTTC.

The V gene is TRBV13, the J gene TRBJ1-3, with unresolved D. Germline-derived CDR1 and CDR2 are PRHDT and FYEKMQ (reference sequence). This CDR3 has 17 amino acids. Trimming cost V 0 bases and J 0 bases, with 12 bases left between them. CDR3: CASSLGSRTSSGNTIYF. The CDR3, as DNA: TGTGCCAGCAGCTTAGGTTCTCGTACAAGCTCTGGAAACACCATATATTTT.

The chain is built from TRBV27 and TRBJ2-7; 10 nucleotides agree with TRBD2. The junction had 14 bases not matched to a gene; V was cut back by 6 bases and J by 0 bases. Germline values: CDR1 MNHEY, CDR2 SMNVEV (reference sequence). CDR3 length: 18 residues. CDR3 DNA sequence: TGTGCCAGCAGCCACCGGACTAGCGGACTTCACACCTCCTACGAGCAGTACTTC. It is translated as CASSHRTSGLHTSYEQYF.

The chain uses TRBV5-1 and TRBJ2-2, with TRBD1 matching over 9 bases. Germline lookup yields CDR1 SGHRS and CDR2 YFSETQ. This CDR3 is built from 14 residues. Trimming took 1 base from V and 15 from J; bases not matched to a gene: 10. CDR3 coding DNA: TGCGCCAGCAGCTTGACCTCCGGGACAGGGCAGGTGTTTTTT. Amino acids: CASSLTSGTGQVFF.